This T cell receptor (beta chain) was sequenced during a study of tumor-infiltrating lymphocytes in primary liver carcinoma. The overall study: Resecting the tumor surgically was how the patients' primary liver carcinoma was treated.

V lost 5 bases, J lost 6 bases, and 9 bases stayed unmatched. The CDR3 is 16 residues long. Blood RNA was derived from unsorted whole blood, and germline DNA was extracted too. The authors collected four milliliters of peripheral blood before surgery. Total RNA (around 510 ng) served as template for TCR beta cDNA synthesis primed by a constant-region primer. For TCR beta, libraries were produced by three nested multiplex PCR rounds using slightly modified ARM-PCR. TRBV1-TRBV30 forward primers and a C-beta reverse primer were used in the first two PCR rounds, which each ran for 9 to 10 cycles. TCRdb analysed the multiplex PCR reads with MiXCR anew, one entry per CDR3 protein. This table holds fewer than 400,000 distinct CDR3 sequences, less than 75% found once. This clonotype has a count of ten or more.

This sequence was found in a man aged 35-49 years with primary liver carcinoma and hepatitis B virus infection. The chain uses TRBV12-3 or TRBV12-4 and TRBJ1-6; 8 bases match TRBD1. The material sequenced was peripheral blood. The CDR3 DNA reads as TGTGCCAGCAGTCCAGGGACAGGCGGGCGTAATTCACCCCTCCACTTT. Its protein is CASSPGTGGRNSPLHF.